This paragraph covers one T cell receptor beta chain sequence. There is no known antigen for this receptor. No base-level quality is on record; no much larger clone is a single base apart. The donors were healthy, HIV-negative adults who had no recently reported acute infections or vaccinations. All donors were Caucasian adults living in Nashville, Tennessee, USA. For unsorted samples, 100 million or so PBMCs were counted, and genomic DNA was extracted using the QIAamp DNA Blood Mini kit. Blood was obtained by leukapheresis, after which PBMCs were separated by Ficoll-Histopaque density gradient centrifugation and cryopreserved in liquid nitrogen vapor phase. The data are from a study of shared clonotypes between healthy human individuals (TCRdb year 2020). As for the study more broadly: The cohort comprised a couple of women and three men aged 18 to 49 years. To estimate repertoire size and how much clonotypes are shared between individuals, the study performed deep sequencing of blood TCR repertoires from five healthy adults. Libraries were prepared and TCR repertoires were sequenced by different laboratories using diverse techniques, in order to increase sequencing depth and limit assay-specific biases. Per donor, leukapheresis produced somewhere between about 0.85 and 9.5 billion PBMCs.

What the study reported, not specific to this receptor: Pairwise subsampling led to the expectation that sequencing depth would affect the degree of clonotype sharing among donors. The small number of donors limited the genetic and exposure-history diversity represented. Sampling was restricted to blood, and TCR repertoires in tissues likely differ from the TCR repertoires found in blood.

Using the deep immunoSEQ assay, TCR CDR3 regions were amplified from genomic DNA by multiplex PCR. Extracted genomic DNA from each cell subset was distributed evenly across all wells of several immunoSEQ 96-well plates, and each plate was treated as a replicate. For unsorted PBMC, around 330 ng genomic DNA, equal to around 30,000 T cell genomes, was loaded into each replicate PCR. Ten immunoSEQ deep assay plates were used to sequence unsorted PBMC genomic DNA. Purified libraries were quantified with a Qubit 3.0 fluorometer, sized on a Bioanalyzer 2100, and re-quantified with the KAPA Library Quantification kit. Every immunoSEQ 96-well plate was sequenced on a dedicated single-read 150-cycle Illumina NextSeq 550 flow cell. On the study's bioinformatics: Because the immunoSEQ output held only junctional sequences and lacked quality scores, the filtering could not match the filtering applied to full-length reads. To assign V/J genes and CDR3, sequences were annotated using PyIR, a Python wrapper for IgBLAST v1.9, with IMGT germline references. Reads with weak V/J assignments (E-value above 1e-6), missing CDR3, stop codons, out-of-frame junctions, or ambiguous translated residues were removed. A V3J clonotype was defined by an identical inferred V gene, J gene, and CDR3 amino acid sequence. To compute the percentage overlap between repertoires, the number of shared unique clonotypes was divided by the size of the smaller repertoire. RTK rarefaction, the Chao1 estimator, and Recon v2.1 estimates of unobserved clonotypes were used to assess repertoire richness. What TCRdb holds here is the immuneACCESS table cut down to in-frame rearrangements. Part of the clones is not present; checked against another copy, under half of the missing clones reflect an unresolved V gene, and the others are unexplained. V and J calls and clone size are as listed in that table; D and trimming were resolved from the DNA. In all, the sample holds about half a million clones, and 70% to 85% of those were seen once. The ten largest clones represent approximately 12% of the sample.

The CDR3 contains 12 residues, cysteine and phenylalanine counted. Solely the CDR3 DNA is kept, with 36 bases framed from the first base. V loses 3 bases, J loses 4 bases, and the germline ends lie 4 bases apart. The germline V gene (reference sequence) specifies LNHDA as CDR1 and SQIVND as CDR2. The sequenced sample was PBMCs. The chain is made from TRBV19 and TRBJ2-1; the D gene cannot be resolved reliably. The receptor was derived from a woman between 40 and 55 years old in good health. Some clones in this sample may be carry-over from other donors' samples. The DNA reads as follows: TGTGCCAGTAGTATGGAATACAATGAGCAGTTCTTC. Its translation is CASSMEYNEQFF.